The TCR beta chain under discussion was sequenced for a study of spatial heterogeneity in lung cancer (dated by TCRdb to about 2019). Study-wide context: Beta-chain transcripts were consistently detected in greater numbers than alpha-chain transcripts, which likely reflected higher beta-chain transcript abundance. In the raw uncorrected reads, each unique combination of TCR and UMI appeared more than ten times on average. TCR alpha and beta repertoires were quantitatively compared across multiple tumor regions, matched nontumor lung and blood in non-small cell lung cancer. Nonsynonymous mutation counts, determined by whole-exome sequencing of tumor tissue, were related to features of the TCR repertoire. At surgery, some 220 tumor regions, around 64 matched nontumor lung samples and more than 55 PBMC samples were TCR-sequenced for both alpha and beta chains. Summary of the overall study and its limitations: Confirming at a functional level the hypothesis that regional TCRs recognize regional mutations was considered to require additional single-cell paired TCR alpha and beta sequencing. Ubiquitous expanded tumor TCRs were detected in blood more often at tumor resection than at routine follow-up.

This clonotype was counted a few times. Its antigen is currently not known. Nothing much larger sits one base from this clone, and base qualities are not available. Library construction relied on 5' RACE. The instrument was a NextSeq 500. The TCR library protocol attached a unique molecular identifier to each TCR cDNA molecule to allow correction of PCR and sequencing errors. The published analysis was carried out like this. TCR identification, UMI-based error correction and CDR3 extraction were all carried out with Decombinator tools. TCRs above a frequency of 2 per 1,000, corresponding to the top 1% of the tumor frequency distribution, were defined as expanded. Renyi diversity was calculated using the R vegan package after each repertoire was subsampled 100 times to 5,000 TCRs. To build CDR3 similarity networks, amino acid triplet string-kernel similarity was used, and CDR3s were connected when their pairwise similarity was above 0.82. TCRdb reprocessed the public reads (quality trimming at Q25 with fastp, clone calling with MiXCR) and kept in-frame beta chains. All rows with the same CDR3 protein become a single entry with the most common DNA and genes. TCRdb assigned the V and J calls; the authors' analysis was not used. In this sample the table shows about 47,000 distinct CDR3 sequences, 12% of which occur a single time. Approximately 42% of the sample belongs to the ten largest clones.

Including cysteine and phenylalanine, the CDR3 has 14 amino acids. Left in the record is the CDR3 DNA by itself, 42 bases read in frame from the first base. From a lookup of the germline V gene, CDR1 and CDR2 are SNHLY and FYNNEI. The trim is 7 bases for V and 6 bases for J, with a gap of 16 bases between the germline ends. Interpreted using the paper, the time point label stands for: sample taken at primary tumor resection. Without any cell sorting, TCR sequencing was performed on whole RNA extracted either from tumor and nontumor lung tissue or from cryopreserved PBMC samples. The donors were 60 to 80 patients from the lung TRACERx cohort who had early-stage, untreated non-small cell lung cancer. A patient was chosen for TCR sequencing only when enough RNA was available from at least two tumor regions.

Recombination connected TRBV2 to TRBJ1-5; TRBD1 is possibly the D segment (5 matching bases). Sequenced here: PBMCs, sampled at surgery. This TCR was sampled from a female donor with early-stage non-small cell lung cancer. The nucleotide sequence is given as TGTGCCAGCATGGTCACCCTCGGGGGTCAGCCCCAGCATTTT. It is translated as CASMVTLGGQPQHF.